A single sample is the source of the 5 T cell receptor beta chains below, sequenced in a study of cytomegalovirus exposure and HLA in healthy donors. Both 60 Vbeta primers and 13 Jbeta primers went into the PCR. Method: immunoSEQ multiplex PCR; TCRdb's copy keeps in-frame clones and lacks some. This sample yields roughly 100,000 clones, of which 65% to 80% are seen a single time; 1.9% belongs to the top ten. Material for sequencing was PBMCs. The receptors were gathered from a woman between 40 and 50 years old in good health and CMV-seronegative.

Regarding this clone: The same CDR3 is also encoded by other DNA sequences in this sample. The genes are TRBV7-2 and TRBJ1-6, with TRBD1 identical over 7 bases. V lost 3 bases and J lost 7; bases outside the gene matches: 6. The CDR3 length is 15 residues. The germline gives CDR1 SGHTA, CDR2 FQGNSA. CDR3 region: CASSLAVTGNSPLHF. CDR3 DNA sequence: TGTGCCAGCAGCTTGGCTGTGACAGGGAATTCACCCCTCCACTTT.

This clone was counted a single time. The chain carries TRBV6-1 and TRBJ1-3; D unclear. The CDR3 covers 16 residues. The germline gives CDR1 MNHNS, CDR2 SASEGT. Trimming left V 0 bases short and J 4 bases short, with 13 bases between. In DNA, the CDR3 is TGTGCCAGCAGTGAAGCCGCAGGATACTCCGGAAACACCATATATTTT. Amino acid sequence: CASSEAAGYSGNTIYF.

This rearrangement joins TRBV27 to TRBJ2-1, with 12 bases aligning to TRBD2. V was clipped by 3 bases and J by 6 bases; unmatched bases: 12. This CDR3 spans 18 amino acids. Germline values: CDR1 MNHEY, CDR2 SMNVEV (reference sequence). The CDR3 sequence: CASSFEPPGTSGLNEQFF. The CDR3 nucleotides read TGTGCCAGCAGTTTCGAACCCCCCGGGACTAGCGGGCTCAATGAGCAGTTCTTC.

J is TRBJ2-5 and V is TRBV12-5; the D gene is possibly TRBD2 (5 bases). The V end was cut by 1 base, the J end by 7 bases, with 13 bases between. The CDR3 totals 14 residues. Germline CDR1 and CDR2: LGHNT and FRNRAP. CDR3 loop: CASGLDAGPGTQYF. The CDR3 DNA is TGTGCTAGTGGTTTGGACGCGGGCCCGGGGACCCAGTACTTC.

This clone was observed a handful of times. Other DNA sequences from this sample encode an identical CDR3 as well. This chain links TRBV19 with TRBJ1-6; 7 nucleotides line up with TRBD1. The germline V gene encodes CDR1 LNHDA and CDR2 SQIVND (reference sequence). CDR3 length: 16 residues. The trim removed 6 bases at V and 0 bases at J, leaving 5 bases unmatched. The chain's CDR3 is CASRETGSSYNSPLHF. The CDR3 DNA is TGTGCCAGTAGGGAGACAGGGAGCTCCTATAATTCACCCCTCCACTTT.